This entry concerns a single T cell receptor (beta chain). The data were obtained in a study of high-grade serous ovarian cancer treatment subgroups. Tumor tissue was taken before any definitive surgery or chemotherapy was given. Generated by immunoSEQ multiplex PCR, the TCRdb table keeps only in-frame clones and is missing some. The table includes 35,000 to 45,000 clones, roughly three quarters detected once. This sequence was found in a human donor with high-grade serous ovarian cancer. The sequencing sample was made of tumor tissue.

In DNA, the CDR3 is TGTGCCAGCAGCCTCCATCACCTCGACACATACTATGGCTACACCTTC. Translation gives CASSLHHLDTYYGYTF. The chain uses TRBV7-9 and TRBJ1-2; D gene unclear. CDR3 size: 16 residues. V was trimmed by 5 bases and J by 3 bases, leaving 19 bases between them. Germline loops: CDR1 SEHNR, CDR2 FQNEAQ (reference sequence).